This T cell receptor beta chain was sequenced during a study of blood T cell repertoires in COVID-19. Sequencing used immunoSEQ multiplex PCR; TCRdb keeps in-frame clones, though not all of them. This table holds around 500,000 clones, 80% to 90% found once. The clonotype originates from a human donor in a cohort sampled during active COVID-19. Material for sequencing was peripheral blood.

The CDR3 loop is CASSSDIGTGGGGELFF. The CDR3 DNA is TGTGCCAGCAGCTCAGATATCGGGACAGGGGGAGGCGGGGAGCTGTTTTTT. This sequence joins TRBV5-5 and TRBJ2-2; TRBD1 matches at 11 bases. The CDR3 is 17 amino acids. V dropped 3 bases and J dropped 7; count of bases not matched to a gene: 11. Germline V gene data show CDR1 as SGHKS and CDR2 as YYEKEE (reference sequence).